This T cell receptor beta chain was captured in a study of T cell responses to AZD1222 COVID-19 vaccine. Per germline, CDR1 ENHRY and CDR2 SYGVKD. The CDR3 is made up of 14 amino acids. Trimming cost V 7 bases and J 5 bases; bases outside gene matches: 5. Here immunoSEQ multiplex PCR was the method, and the copy in TCRdb shows in-frame clones only, minus some. The data show 80,000 to 90,000 clones, about 91% seen once. The TCR sequence derives from an adult in good health. The rearrangement links TRBV10-3 to TRBJ2-3; TRBD2 matches 11 bases. The starting material was peripheral blood, obtained on day 0 of AZD1222 vaccination. CDR3: CAINLAGGEDTQYF. The CDR3 coding sequence is TGTGCCATCAACCTAGCGGGAGGTGAAGATACGCAGTATTTT.